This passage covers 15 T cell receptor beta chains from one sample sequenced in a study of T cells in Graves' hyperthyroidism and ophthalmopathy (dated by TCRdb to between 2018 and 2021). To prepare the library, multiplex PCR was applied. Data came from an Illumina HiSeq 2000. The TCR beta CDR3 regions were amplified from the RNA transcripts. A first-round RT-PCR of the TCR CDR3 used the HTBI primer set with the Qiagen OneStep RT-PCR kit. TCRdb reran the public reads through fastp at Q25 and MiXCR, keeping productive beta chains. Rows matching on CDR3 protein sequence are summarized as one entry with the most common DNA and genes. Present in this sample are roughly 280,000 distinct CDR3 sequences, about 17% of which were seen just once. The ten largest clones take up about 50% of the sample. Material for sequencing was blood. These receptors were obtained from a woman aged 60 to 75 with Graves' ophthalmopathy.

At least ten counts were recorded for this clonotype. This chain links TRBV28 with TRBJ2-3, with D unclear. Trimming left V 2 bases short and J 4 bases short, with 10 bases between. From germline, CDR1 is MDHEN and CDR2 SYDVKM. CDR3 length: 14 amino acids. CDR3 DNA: TGTGCCAGCAGTTTAAAATTTTGGGCAGATACGCAGTATTTT. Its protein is CASSLKFWADTQYF.

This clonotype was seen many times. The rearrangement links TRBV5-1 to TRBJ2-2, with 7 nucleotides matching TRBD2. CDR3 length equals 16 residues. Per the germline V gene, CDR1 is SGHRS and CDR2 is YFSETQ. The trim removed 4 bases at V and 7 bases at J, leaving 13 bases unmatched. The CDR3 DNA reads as TGCGCCAGCAGCAGTATAAGCGGGATCGAATTCGGGGAGCTGTTTTTT. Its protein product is CASSSISGIEFGELFF.

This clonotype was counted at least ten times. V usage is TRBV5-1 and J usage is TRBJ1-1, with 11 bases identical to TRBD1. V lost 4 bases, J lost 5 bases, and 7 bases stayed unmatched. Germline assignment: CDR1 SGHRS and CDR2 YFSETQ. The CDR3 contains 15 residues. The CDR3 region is CASSTLDRGQTEAFF. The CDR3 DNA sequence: TGCGCCAGCAGCACTCTGGACAGGGGGCAAACTGAAGCTTTCTTT. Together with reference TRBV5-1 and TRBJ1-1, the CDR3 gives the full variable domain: KAGVTQTPRYLIKTRGQQVTLSCSPISGHRSVSWYQQTPGQGLQFLFEYFSETQRNKGNFPGRFSGRQFSNSRSEMNVSTLELGDSALYLCASSTLDRGQTEAFFGQGTRLTVV.

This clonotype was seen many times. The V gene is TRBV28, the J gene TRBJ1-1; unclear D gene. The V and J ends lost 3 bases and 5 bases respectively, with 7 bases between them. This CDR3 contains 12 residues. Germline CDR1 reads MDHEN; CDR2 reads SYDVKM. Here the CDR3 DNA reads TGTGCCAGCAGTTTCGTGTTAACTGAAGCTTTCTTT. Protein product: CASSFVLTEAFF.

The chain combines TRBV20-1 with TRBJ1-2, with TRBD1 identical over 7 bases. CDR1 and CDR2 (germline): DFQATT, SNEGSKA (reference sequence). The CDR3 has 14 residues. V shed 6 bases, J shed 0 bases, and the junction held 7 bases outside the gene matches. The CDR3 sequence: CSAPRDSTNYGYTF. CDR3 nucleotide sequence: TGCAGTGCACCACGGGACAGTACTAACTATGGCTACACCTTC.

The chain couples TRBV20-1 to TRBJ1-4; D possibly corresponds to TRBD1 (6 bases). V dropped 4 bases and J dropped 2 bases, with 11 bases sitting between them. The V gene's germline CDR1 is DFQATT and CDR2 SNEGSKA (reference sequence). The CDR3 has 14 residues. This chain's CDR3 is CSATQGSTNEKLFF. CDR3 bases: TGCAGTGCTACTCAGGGGAGCACTAATGAAAAACTGTTTTTT.

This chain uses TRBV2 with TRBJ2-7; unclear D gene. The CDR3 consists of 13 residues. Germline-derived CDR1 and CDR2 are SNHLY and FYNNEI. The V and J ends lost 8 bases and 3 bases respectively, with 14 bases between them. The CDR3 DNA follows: TGTGCCAGCCTTTGGAACGAGGTCTACGAGCAGTACTTC. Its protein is CASLWNEVYEQYF.

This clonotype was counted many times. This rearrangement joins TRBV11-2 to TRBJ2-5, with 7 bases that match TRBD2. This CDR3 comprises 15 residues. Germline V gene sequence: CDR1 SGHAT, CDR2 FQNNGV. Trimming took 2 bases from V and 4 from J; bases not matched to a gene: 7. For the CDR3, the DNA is TGTGCCAGCAGCTTACTCGCGGGGGACGGAGAGACCCAGTACTTC. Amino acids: CASSLLAGDGETQYF.

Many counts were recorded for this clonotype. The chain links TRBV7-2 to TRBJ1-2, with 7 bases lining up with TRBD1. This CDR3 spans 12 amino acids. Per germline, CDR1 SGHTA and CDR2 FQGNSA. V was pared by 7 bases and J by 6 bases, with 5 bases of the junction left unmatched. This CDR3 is CASTSGGDGYTF. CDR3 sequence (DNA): TGTGCCAGCACCTCAGGGGGGGATGGCTACACCTTC.

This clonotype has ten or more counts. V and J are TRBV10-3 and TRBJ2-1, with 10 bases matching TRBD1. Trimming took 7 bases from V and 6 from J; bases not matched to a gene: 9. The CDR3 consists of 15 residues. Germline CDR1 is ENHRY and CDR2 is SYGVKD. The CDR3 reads CAIKPGQGLVNEQFF. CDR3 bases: TGTGCCATCAAACCGGGACAGGGGTTGGTCAATGAGCAGTTCTTC.

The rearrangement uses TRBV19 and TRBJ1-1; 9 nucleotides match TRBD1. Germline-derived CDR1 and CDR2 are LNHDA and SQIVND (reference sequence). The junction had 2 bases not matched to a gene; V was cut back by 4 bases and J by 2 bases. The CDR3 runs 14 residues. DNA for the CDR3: TGTGCCAGTAGTAGGGACAGGGCTAACACTGAAGCTTTCTTT. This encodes CASSRDRANTEAFF.

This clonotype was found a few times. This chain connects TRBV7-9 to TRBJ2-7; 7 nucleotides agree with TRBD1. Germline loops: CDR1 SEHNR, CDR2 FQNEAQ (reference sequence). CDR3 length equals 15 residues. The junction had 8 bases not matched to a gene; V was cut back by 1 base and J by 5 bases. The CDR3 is CASSLDVTGLDEQYF. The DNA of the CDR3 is TGTGCCAGCAGCTTAGATGTGACAGGGTTGGACGAGCAGTACTTC.

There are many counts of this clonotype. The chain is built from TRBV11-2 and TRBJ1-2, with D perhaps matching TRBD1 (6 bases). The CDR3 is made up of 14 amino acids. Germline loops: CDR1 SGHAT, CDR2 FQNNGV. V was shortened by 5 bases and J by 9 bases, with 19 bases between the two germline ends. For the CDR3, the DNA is TGTGCCAGCAGCCCCGGGGGCTACCTGTACAGCTACACCTTC. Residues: CASSPGGYLYSYTF.

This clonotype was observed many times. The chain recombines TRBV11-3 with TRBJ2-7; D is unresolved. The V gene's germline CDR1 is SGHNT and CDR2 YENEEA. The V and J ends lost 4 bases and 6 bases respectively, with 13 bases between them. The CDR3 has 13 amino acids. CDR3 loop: CASSSPGSSEQYF. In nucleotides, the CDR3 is TGTGCCAGCAGCTCCCCGGGCAGTTCCGAGCAGTACTTC.

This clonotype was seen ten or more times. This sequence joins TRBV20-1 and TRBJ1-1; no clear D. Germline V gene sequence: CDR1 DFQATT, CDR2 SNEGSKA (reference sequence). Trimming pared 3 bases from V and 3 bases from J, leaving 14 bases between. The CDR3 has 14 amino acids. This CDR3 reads CSARLAGRDTEAFF. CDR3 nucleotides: TGCAGTGCTAGGCTTGCGGGAAGGGACACTGAAGCTTTCTTT.